This entry is about one T cell receptor (beta chain). The antigen remains undetermined. Germline V gives CDR1 DFQATT, CDR2 SNEGSKA (reference sequence). V lost 5 bases, J lost 2 bases, and 4 bases lay in between. The CDR3 spans 11 residues. The sample originates from a study of cytomegalovirus exposure and HLA in healthy donors. Study-level background: The 130 or so validation repertoires were reported in a later analysis to have been generated on the same platform as the approximately 700 first-cohort repertoires.

Whole-study results and caveats: In vitro data verified a few CMV-associated chains as specific for CMV antigens.

The method was immunoSEQ multiplex PCR; TCRdb's version includes in-frame clones alone and lacks a portion of them. This sample has 98,000 or so clones, with approximately 85% found just once. This TCR was recovered from a woman under 30 in good health and CMV-seronegative. Sequencing was carried out using PBMCs. The gene calls are TRBV20-1 and TRBJ2-1; the D is unclear. The CDR3 loop is CSALPYNEQFF. CDR3 DNA sequence: TGCAGTGCTCTCCCCTACAATGAGCAGTTCTTC.